This passage covers 8 T cell receptor beta chains from one sample sequenced in a study of radiotherapy plus CTLA-4 blockade in lung cancer. The protocol was immunoSEQ multiplex PCR, while the TCRdb copy is restricted to in-frame clones and leaves out a portion. Of around 110,000 clones detected, under 90% appear once; the ten largest clones hold 2% to 2.5%. Material: peripheral blood, obtained from a patient treated with radiotherapy plus ipilimumab. These receptors all stem from a human donor with non-small cell lung cancer that progressed on radiotherapy plus ipilimumab. Some clones in this sample may be carry-over from other donors' samples.

V usage is TRBV7-9 and J usage is TRBJ1-4; D ambiguous. The CDR3 spans 14 residues. V dropped 1 base and J dropped 4 bases, with 7 bases sitting between them. Germline CDR1 reads SEHNR; CDR2 reads FQNEAQ (reference sequence). The CDR3 DNA reads TGTGCCAGCAGCTTAGTTGCCCTTAATGAAAAACTGTTTTTT. Encoded protein: CASSLVALNEKLFF.

The chain uses TRBV7-3 and TRBJ2-7; D is possibly TRBD1 (6 bases). CDR3 length equals 17 residues. The V end lost 1 base, the J end lost 1 base, and 17 bases lay between the germline ends. Germline CDR1 reads SGHTA; CDR2 reads FQGTGA. CDR3 sequence reads: CASSLIARGTISYEQYF. The CDR3 DNA sequence: TGTGCCAGCAGCTTAATCGCCAGGGGAACTATATCCTACGAGCAGTACTTC.

The chain combines TRBV5-1 with TRBJ1-2, with D unclear. Trimming left V 4 bases short and J 5 bases short, with 18 bases between. CDR3 size: 15 residues. The germline gives CDR1 SGHRS, CDR2 YFSETQ. CDR3 sequence: CASSLSLPPPYGYTF. The CDR3 DNA is TGCGCCAGCAGCCTGAGCTTACCCCCGCCTTATGGCTACACCTTC.

The chain uses TRBV7-9 and TRBJ2-3; no reliable D call. Trimming took off 5 bases at V and 1 base at J, with 13 bases between the two ends. Germline lookup yields CDR1 SEHNR and CDR2 FQNEAQ (reference sequence). The CDR3 is 15 amino acids. The CDR3 DNA follows: TGTGCCAGCAGCCAACGAAGCAGTGGCACAGATACGCAGTATTTT. Its protein is CASSQRSSGTDTQYF.

The genes are TRBV9 and TRBJ2-3, with TRBD2 matching 11 bases. The CDR3 length is 16 residues. The V gene end was trimmed by 0 bases and the J gene end by 0 bases; junction bases not matched to a gene: 0. The germline CDR1 and CDR2 sequences are SGDLS and YYNGEE. This CDR3 reads CASSVGTSGSTDTQYF. The DNA for the CDR3 is TGTGCCAGCAGCGTAGGGACTAGCGGGAGCACAGATACGCAGTATTTT.

The table lists this clone with a count of one. The V call is TRBV28, the J call TRBJ1-5; no clear D. The CDR3 sequence is 13 residues long. V lost 4 bases and J 0 bases, leaving 4 bases between the germline ends. The V gene's germline CDR1 is MDHEN and CDR2 SYDVKM. The CDR3 loop is CASSSHSNQPQHF. The CDR3, as DNA: TGTGCCAGCAGTTCGCATAGCAATCAGCCCCAGCATTTT.

The J gene is TRBJ2-3, the V gene TRBV7-2, with 8 bases fitting TRBD2. With 6 bases clipped from V and 0 bases from J, the junction kept 14 bases outside the gene matches. The length of the CDR3 is 18 residues. The germline V gene has CDR1 SGHTA and CDR2 FQGNSA. The CDR3 bases are TGTGCCAGCAGACGTAGCCCTGCGGGGGGTGAGAGCACAGATACGCAGTATTTT. The encoded protein is CASRRSPAGGESTDTQYF.

This clone has a handful of counts. The chain links TRBV19 to TRBJ2-1; 9 bases match TRBD1. V gave up 6 bases and J gave up 4 bases; unmatched junction bases: 4. CDR3 length equals 14 residues. Germline CDR1 is LNHDA and CDR2 is SQIVND (reference sequence). In nucleotides, the CDR3 is TGTGCCAGTAGATCGGGGACAGGGTACAATGAGCAGTTCTTC. Translated: CASRSGTGYNEQFF. Full variable domain (remainder filled in from reference TRBV19 and TRBJ2-1): DGGITQSPKYLFRKEGQNVTLSCEQNLNHDAMYWYRQDPGQGLRLIYYSQIVNDFQKGDIAEGYSVSREKKESFPLTVTSAQKNPTAFYLCASRSGTGYNEQFFGPGTRLTVL.